The 8 T cell receptor beta chains reported below all come from one sample, sequenced in a study of siplizumab effects on memory and regulatory T cells. The method was immunoSEQ multiplex PCR; TCRdb's version includes in-frame clones alone and lacks a portion of them. Here the sample spans tens of thousands of clones, about 89% being singletons. Sequencing was done on a sample of CD8+ T cells sorted from blood. These receptors all come from a human donor in good health.

This sequence joins TRBV2 and TRBJ2-7; D gene uncertain. CDR1 SNHLY and CDR2 FYNNEI come from the germline V gene. The CDR3 length is 13 residues. Trimming stripped 6 bases from V and 0 bases from J, with 9 bases between. CDR3: CASRGPSSYEQYF. The CDR3 coding sequence is TGTGCCAGCAGAGGCCCATCCTCCTACGAGCAGTACTTC.

The CDR3 DNA follows: TGTGCCAGCAGCTTAGCCCCCCCCTATGGCTACACCTTC. Its protein product is CASSLAPPYGYTF. V is TRBV7-9 and J is TRBJ1-2; no reliable D call. V lost 0 bases to trimming and J lost 4 bases, with 6 bases between them. The CDR3 length is 13 residues. Per germline, CDR1 SEHNR and CDR2 FQNEAQ (reference sequence).

The rearrangement joins TRBV14 to TRBJ2-7, with 9 bases lining up with TRBD1. The CDR3 sequence is 15 residues long. The junction had 9 bases not matched to a gene; V was cut back by 4 bases and J by 5 bases. CDR1 is SGHDN, CDR2 FVKESK, per germline. The DNA for the CDR3 is TGTGCCAGCAGCCCTATAGGGACAGGGTCCCACGAGCAGTACTTC. Translation: CASSPIGTGSHEQYF.

The genes are TRBV27 and TRBJ2-5; D ambiguous. The J call may not be correct, given that the DNA end is closer to TRBJ2-7. This CDR3 spans 13 amino acids. The germline V gene has CDR1 MNHEY and CDR2 SMNVEV (reference sequence). CDR3 coding DNA: TGTGCCAGCAGTTTAGGGGTTTACTACGAGCAGTACTTC. As protein: CASSLGVYYEQYF.

In its sample, this clone was seen once. The chain carries TRBV5-1 and TRBJ2-2; TRBD2 might be the D (6 bases). CDR1 and CDR2 from the germline V gene are SGHRS and YFSETQ. The ends were cut back, 4 bases at V and 7 bases at J, with 11 bases in the middle. The CDR3 totals 13 residues. CDR3 sequence reads: CASSAGTLGELFF. DNA for the CDR3: TGCGCCAGCAGCGCGGGGACCCTCGGGGAGCTGTTTTTT.

The chain has TRBV5-4 and TRBJ1-1; D is unclear. Looked up from germline, CDR1 is SGHNT and CDR2 is YYREEE (reference sequence). Trimming took 0 bases from V and 7 from J, leaving 7 bases between them. The CDR3 loop spans 12 amino acids. The DNA of the CDR3 is TGTGCCAGCAGCTTGGAAGGTAATGAAGCTTTCTTT. Residues: CASSLEGNEAFF.

The gene calls are TRBV6-1 and TRBJ1-5, with no clear D. The CDR3 extends over 17 amino acids. The germline V gene has CDR1 MNHNS and CDR2 SASEGT. Trimming pared 1 base from V and 0 bases from J, leaving 13 bases between. The CDR3 sequence: CASSEGQTIDSNQPQHF. In nucleotides, the CDR3 is TGTGCCAGCAGTGAAGGTCAGACCATCGATAGCAATCAGCCCCAGCATTTT.

The CDR3 loop reads CASSVGQDYEQYF. CDR3 DNA: TGTGCCAGCAGTGTGGGACAGGACTACGAGCAGTACTTC. The chain recombines TRBV2 with TRBJ2-7; TRBD1 aligns across 8 bases. V lost 4 bases and J lost 3; bases outside the gene matches: 2. This CDR3 has 13 residues. Germline-derived CDR1 and CDR2 are SNHLY and FYNNEI.